This T cell receptor beta chain was retrieved from a study of T cells in Graves' hyperthyroidism and ophthalmopathy. Study-level points and caveats: Peripheral blood also featured most of the thyroid clonotypes expanded above 0.001.

PBMCs came from around 10 ml fresh peripheral blood. The CDR3 has 17 residues. Germline values: CDR1 SGHRS, CDR2 YFSETQ. The trim removed 0 bases at V and 1 base at J, leaving 8 bases unmatched. TCR beta CDR3 region amplification was performed from RNA transcripts. A set of HTBI primers served as the primers for a first-round RT-PCR of the TCR CDR3. TCRdb passed the multiplex PCR reads through MiXCR, listing each CDR3 protein once. The data hold almost 600,000 distinct CDR3 sequences, with approximately 14% observed a single time. This clonotype has a count of ten or more. Antigen unknown. The specimen was blood. This TCR was sampled from a woman under 40 with Graves' hyperthyroidism that later progressed to Graves' ophthalmopathy. This chain uses TRBV5-1 with TRBJ2-7, with 9 bases fitting TRBD1. CDR3 protein: CASSLVGTGSLSYEQYF. The CDR3 DNA is TGCGCCAGCAGCTTGGTTGGGACAGGGTCCCTTTCCTACGAGCAGTACTTC.